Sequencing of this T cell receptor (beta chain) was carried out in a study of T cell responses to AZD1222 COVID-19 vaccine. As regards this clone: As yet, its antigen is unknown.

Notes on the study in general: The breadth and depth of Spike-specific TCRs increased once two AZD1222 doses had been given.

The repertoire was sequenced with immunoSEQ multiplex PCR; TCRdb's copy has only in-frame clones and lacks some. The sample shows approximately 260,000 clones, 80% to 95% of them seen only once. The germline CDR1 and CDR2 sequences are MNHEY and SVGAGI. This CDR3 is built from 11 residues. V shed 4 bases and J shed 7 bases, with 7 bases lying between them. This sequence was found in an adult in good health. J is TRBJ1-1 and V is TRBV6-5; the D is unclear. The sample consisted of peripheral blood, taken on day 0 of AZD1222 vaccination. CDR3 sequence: CASSSGDEAFF. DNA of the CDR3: TGTGCCAGCAGTTCCGGAGATGAAGCTTTCTTT.